One sample yielded the 6 T cell receptor beta chains listed below, sequenced in a study of cytomegalovirus exposure and HLA in healthy donors. The assay was immunoSEQ multiplex PCR, and TCRdb's table has in-frame clones only and misses some. The profile covers roughly 140,000 clones, with approximately 90% appearing a single time and about 0.65% taken by the ten largest. Sequencing was done on a sample of PBMCs. These TCRs come from a man aged 18 to 29 in good health and CMV-seronegative.

The V call is TRBV7-9, the J call TRBJ2-3; TRBD2 agrees at 11 bases. Per germline, CDR1 SEHNR and CDR2 FQNEAQ (reference sequence). This CDR3 region has 18 residues. With V trimmed by 3 bases and J by 5 bases, 13 bases remained unmatched. CDR3 nucleotide sequence: TGTGCCAGCAGCTTCTTAGCGGGAGGGCCAGGGTTGGTAGATACGCAGTATTTT. Amino acids: CASSFLAGGPGLVDTQYF.

This chain joins TRBV27 and TRBJ2-1, with 7 bases lining up with TRBD1. Germline V gene data show CDR1 as MNHEY and CDR2 as SMNVEV (reference sequence). This CDR3 has 14 residues. After removal of 5 bases from V and 9 bases from J, the junction contained 10 bases not matched to a gene. DNA of the CDR3: TGTGCCAGCAGTCACGAACAGGGGCGGAGTGAGCAGTTCTTC. It codes for CASSHEQGRSEQFF.

The chain is built from TRBV2 and TRBJ2-7; TRBD2 matches 7 bases. The CDR3 is 12 residues long. V gave up 6 bases and J gave up 7 bases; unmatched junction bases: 6. CDR1 SNHLY and CDR2 FYNNEI come from the germline V gene. DNA for the CDR3: TGTGCCAGCAGAGGGACTAACTGGGAGCAGTACTTC. It is translated as CASRGTNWEQYF.

V and J are TRBV25-1 and TRBJ2-2; D perhaps matches TRBD2 (5 bases). Germline values: CDR1 MGHDK, CDR2 SYGVNS. This CDR3 has 16 amino acids. With 2 bases removed from V and 2 bases from J, the gap between germline ends came to 12 bases. CDR3 nucleotides: TGTGCCAGCAGTGAAGCGGGTAGGATTAACACCGGGGAGCTGTTTTTT. Its translation is CASSEAGRINTGELFF.

The chain combines TRBV7-8 with TRBJ2-7; 8 bases line up with TRBD1. The CDR3 runs to 16 residues. With V trimmed by 0 bases and J by 7 bases, 11 bases remained unmatched. Germline V CDR1 and CDR2: SGHVS, FQNEAQ. The CDR3 sequence is CASSLARAGQGGEQYV. The CDR3 bases are TGTGCCAGCAGCTTAGCGCGGGCAGGACAGGGTGGGGAGCAGTACGTC.

V and J are TRBV5-1 and TRBJ1-1; 7 bases align to TRBD1. This CDR3 region has 15 residues. Germline V gene sequence: CDR1 SGHRS, CDR2 YFSETQ. J lost 1 base, V lost 4 bases, and 7 bases had no gene match. This CDR3 is CASSLRQGRNTEAFF. The CDR3 DNA reads as TGCGCCAGCAGCCTTCGACAGGGAAGGAACACTGAAGCTTTCTTT.